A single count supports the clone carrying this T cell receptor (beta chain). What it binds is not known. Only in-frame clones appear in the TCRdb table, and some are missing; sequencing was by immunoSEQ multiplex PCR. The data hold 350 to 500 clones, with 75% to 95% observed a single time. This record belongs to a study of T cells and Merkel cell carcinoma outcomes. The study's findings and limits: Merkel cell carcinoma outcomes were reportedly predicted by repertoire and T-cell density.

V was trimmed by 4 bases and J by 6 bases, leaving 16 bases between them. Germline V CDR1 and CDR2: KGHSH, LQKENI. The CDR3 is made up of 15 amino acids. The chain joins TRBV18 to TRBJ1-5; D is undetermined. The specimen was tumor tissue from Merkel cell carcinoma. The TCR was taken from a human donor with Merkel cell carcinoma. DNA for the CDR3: TGTGCCAGCTCACATACACCCACCTGGGGTCAGCCCCAGCATTTT. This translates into CASSHTPTWGQPQHF.